Sequencing of this T cell receptor beta chain was carried out in a study of T cell responses to AZD1222 COVID-19 vaccine. The assay was immunoSEQ multiplex PCR, and TCRdb's table has in-frame clones only and misses some. The sample holds 110,000 to 150,000 clones, around nine tenths seen once. The junction had 6 bases not matched to a gene; V was cut back by 4 bases and J by 4 bases. Germline V CDR1 and CDR2: LGHDT, YNNKEL (reference sequence). This CDR3 is 14 amino acids long. The specimen comprised peripheral blood, sampled on day 0 of AZD1222 vaccination. The receptor was isolated from an adult in good health. V gene TRBV3-1 (or the pseudogene TRBV3-2) combines with J gene TRBJ1-1; 7 nucleotides line up with TRBD1. This CDR3 is CASSPRQGSTEAFF. For the CDR3, the DNA is TGTGCCAGCAGCCCCCGACAGGGTAGCACTGAAGCTTTCTTT.